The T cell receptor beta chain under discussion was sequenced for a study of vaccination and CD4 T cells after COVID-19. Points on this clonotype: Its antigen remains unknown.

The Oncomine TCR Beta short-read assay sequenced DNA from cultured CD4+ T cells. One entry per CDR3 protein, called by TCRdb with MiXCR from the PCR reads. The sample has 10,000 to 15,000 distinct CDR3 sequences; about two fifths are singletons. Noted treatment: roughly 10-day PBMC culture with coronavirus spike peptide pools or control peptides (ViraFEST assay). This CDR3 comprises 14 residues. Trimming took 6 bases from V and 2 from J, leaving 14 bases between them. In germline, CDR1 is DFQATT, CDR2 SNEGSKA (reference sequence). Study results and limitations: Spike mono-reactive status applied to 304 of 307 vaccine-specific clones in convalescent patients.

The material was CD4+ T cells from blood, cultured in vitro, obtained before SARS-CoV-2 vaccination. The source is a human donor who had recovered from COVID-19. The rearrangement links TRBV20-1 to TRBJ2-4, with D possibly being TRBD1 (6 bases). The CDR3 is CSALRDTTKNIQYF. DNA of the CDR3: TGCAGTGCCCTCAGGGACACTACCAAAAACATTCAGTACTTC.